These 5 T cell receptor beta chains were sequenced from one sample in a study of blood T cells in healthy people across ages. Primers used in a second PCR of roughly 6 to 11 cycles were a sample-barcoded 5' primer and a J-beta primer mix. TCRdb recomputed calls from the 5' RACE reads with MiXCR, one row per CDR3 protein. The table includes hundreds of thousands of distinct CDR3 sequences, around 46% detected once. Material: blood. Every receptor here comes from a man aged 30 to 39 in good health.

The gene calls are TRBV12-3 or TRBV12-4 and TRBJ2-1; D gene uncertain. This CDR3 comprises 11 residues. With 8 bases removed from V and 10 bases from J, the gap between germline ends came to 12 bases. The CDR3 nucleotides read TGTGCCAGCCAACGCATAAACGAGCAGTTCTTC. It encodes CASQRINEQFF.

This clonotype was observed a single time. It is likely a read error, because the conserved phenylalanine at the end of the CDR3 is missing. The chain is built from TRBV7-9 and TRBJ2-1, with D perhaps TRBD1 or TRBD2 (5 bases each). CDR3 length equals 15 residues. Germline lookup yields CDR1 SEHNR and CDR2 FQNEAQ (reference sequence). V dropped 2 bases and J dropped 7 bases, with 15 bases sitting between them. The CDR3 nucleotides are TGTGCCAGCAGCTTAATAACGGCAGGGACGAATGAGCAGTTCTCC. The encoded protein is CASSLITAGTNEQFS.

The chain joins TRBV7-9 to TRBJ1-4; no definite D call. V lost 1 base and J lost 8, with 14 bases in between. Germline V gives CDR1 SEHNR, CDR2 FQNEAQ (reference sequence). The CDR3 extends over 15 amino acids. The CDR3 loop reads CASSLEGRQGEKLFF. The CDR3 DNA reads TGTGCCAGCAGCTTAGAGGGCAGGCAAGGGGAAAAACTGTTTTTT.

This clonotype was detected once. The V and J genes are TRBV12-3 or TRBV12-4 and TRBJ2-1; TRBD2 matches at 12 bases. The length of the CDR3 is 16 residues. The J segment lost 12 bases and the V segment lost 5 bases, leaving 14 bases of the junction unmatched. CDR3 region: CASSPPLAGGPGAQFF. CDR3 nucleotides: TGTGCCAGCAGTCCCCCTCTAGCGGGGGGGCCGGGGGCGCAGTTCTTC.

This sequence joins TRBV2 and TRBJ1-5; D not certain. The CDR3 sequence is 14 residues long. The V gene's germline CDR1 is SNHLY and CDR2 FYNNEI. V was pared by 4 bases and J by 2 bases, with 9 bases between. In DNA, the CDR3 is TGTGCCAGCAGTGGAGGTAGTGGCAATCAGCCCCAGCATTTT. Translated: CASSGGSGNQPQHF.